These 9 T cell receptor beta chains came from one sample sequenced in a study of T cells after yellow fever vaccination. TCRdb passed the 5' RACE reads through MiXCR, listing each CDR3 protein once. Of over 70,000 distinct CDR3 sequences in the sample, approximately 7.5% were seen once. The sample consisted of CD8+ T cells sorted from PBMCs, taken on the day of the yellow fever booster vaccination. The receptors shown here come from a young man who received the YFV17D yellow fever vaccine.

The table lists this clonotype with many counts. This sequence joins TRBV6-2 or TRBV6-3 and TRBJ2-7, with D tentatively TRBD1 or TRBD2 (6 bases each). The CDR3 covers 14 residues. V gave up 7 bases and J gave up 3 bases, with 16 bases separating them. Germline V gene sequence: CDR1 MNHEY, CDR2 SVGEGT. The CDR3 DNA sequence: TGTGCCAGCACCGAGGGGGTAGCGGACTACGAGCAGTACTTC. Protein product: CASTEGVADYEQYF.

The chain joins TRBV20-1 to TRBJ2-7, with unresolved D. V lost 6 bases and J 2 bases, leaving 17 bases between the germline ends. This CDR3 comprises 14 residues. The germline gives CDR1 DFQATT, CDR2 SNEGSKA (reference sequence). The CDR3 nucleotides read TGCAGTGCGATGGGAACGGGCGCCACCTACGAGCAGTACTTC. It yields the protein CSAMGTGATYEQYF.

This clonotype was seen a few times. The rearrangement links TRBV20-1 to TRBJ2-7; unclear D gene. Germline CDR1 reads DFQATT; CDR2 reads SNEGSKA (reference sequence). The CDR3 covers 11 residues. With 7 bases removed from V and 3 bases from J, the gap between germline ends came to 10 bases. The CDR3 sequence: CSVEAGYEQYF. CDR3 nucleotide sequence: TGCAGTGTAGAGGCAGGCTACGAGCAGTACTTC.

The chain joins TRBV6-2 or TRBV6-3 to TRBJ2-7; TRBD2 agrees at 7 bases. V gave up 8 bases and J gave up 4 bases; unmatched junction bases: 5. There are 12 residues in the CDR3. CDR1 MNHEY and CDR2 SVGEGT come from the germline V gene. CDR3 coding DNA: TGTGCCAGCCGGAGGGGAGGGTACGAGCAGTACTTC. Its protein is CASRRGGYEQYF.

This clonotype was seen only a few times. The chain recombines TRBV6-2 or TRBV6-3 with TRBJ2-7; 8 nucleotides match TRBD1. With V trimmed by 6 bases and J by 2 bases, 3 bases remained unmatched. The CDR3 extends over 13 amino acids. Germline CDR1 MNHEY, CDR2 SVGEGT. The CDR3 reads CASRGQGPYEQYF. Here the CDR3 DNA reads TGTGCCAGCAGAGGACAGGGCCCCTACGAGCAGTACTTC.

This clonotype came up many times. This chain's CDR3 is CASSQTGTSGLNTGELFF. Here the CDR3 DNA reads TGTGCCAGCAGCCAAACCGGGACTAGCGGGTTGAACACCGGGGAGCTGTTTTTT. This chain connects TRBV3-1 to TRBJ2-2; 12 bases align to TRBD2. The V and J ends lost 2 bases and 1 base, in that order; junction bases with no gene match: 5. This CDR3 is 18 amino acids long. Germline CDR1 reads LGHDT; CDR2 reads YNNKEL (reference sequence).

The chain is built from TRBV29-1 and TRBJ2-1; 7 nucleotides match TRBD2. CDR1 is SQVTM, CDR2 ANQGSEA, per germline. V shed 4 bases and J 4 bases; nucleotides not matched to a gene: 7. This CDR3 contains 14 residues. The CDR3 spells CSVAKSGTYNEQFF. The CDR3 DNA reads as TGCAGCGTTGCCAAAAGCGGGACGTACAATGAGCAGTTCTTC.

This clonotype was detected only a few times. The chain joins TRBV25-1 to TRBJ2-1; 7 bases are a match to TRBD2. V lost 4 bases to trimming and J lost 12 bases; unmatched junction nucleotides: 6. CDR1 is MGHDK, CDR2 SYGVNS, per germline. The CDR3 is 12 amino acids. DNA of the CDR3: TGTGCCAGCAGTGCCTTGCGACTAGCGCAGTTCTTC. This encodes CASSALRLAQFF.

There are many counts of this clonotype. The CDR3 protein is CASRVLAEQRGELFF. The CDR3, as DNA: TGTGCCAGCAGAGTACTAGCGGAGCAGCGCGGGGAGCTGTTTTTT. The chain carries TRBV6-1 and TRBJ2-2; 8 bases are shared with TRBD2. The germline V gene encodes CDR1 MNHNS and CDR2 SASEGT. The ends lost 6 bases at V and 7 bases at J; junction bases unmatched: 10. The CDR3 spans 15 residues.